One sample yielded the 9 T cell receptor beta chains listed below, sequenced in a study of sequential checkpoint blockade in melanoma. Repertoires were generated with immunoSEQ multiplex PCR, while TCRdb's copy carries only in-frame clones and drops some. The top ten clones hold about 16% of a sample with under 7,000 clones, 15% to 20% of them seen once. The sample's treatment: randomized to nivolumab then ipilimumab (arm A) or the reverse (arm B). Material: tumor tissue (inferred from file names), obtained from a patient given nivolumab and ipilimumab in sequence. These receptors were obtained from a human donor with melanoma.

This clone was seen a few times. The chain employs TRBV19 and TRBJ2-1, with TRBD2 as a possible D gene (8 bases). With 9 bases removed from V and 6 bases from J, the gap between germline ends came to 21 bases. This CDR3 region has 15 residues. Per the germline V gene, CDR1 is LNHDA and CDR2 is SQIVND (reference sequence). The CDR3 spells CAREGASGGPNEQFF. CDR3 bases: TGTGCCAGAGAGGGGGCTTCGGGGGGGCCCAATGAGCAGTTCTTC.

There are a few counts of this clone. This chain connects TRBV5-1 to TRBJ2-3, with 8 bases lining up with TRBD1. CDR3 length equals 15 residues. CDR1 and CDR2 from the germline V gene are SGHRS and YFSETQ. Trimming at V came to 2 bases and at J to 4 bases, leaving 6 bases not matched to a gene. CDR3 residues: CASSLGQGAADTQYF. In DNA form, the CDR3 reads TGCGCCAGCAGCTTAGGGCAGGGGGCGGCAGATACGCAGTATTTT. Supplemented by reference TRBV5-1 and TRBJ2-3, the full variable domain reads KAGVTQTPRYLIKTRGQQVTLSCSPISGHRSVSWYQQTPGQGLQFLFEYFSETQRNKGNFPGRFSGRQFSNSRSEMNVSTLELGDSALYLCASSLGQGAADTQYFGPGTRLTVL.

By proportion, this clone is large. The chain recombines TRBV9 with TRBJ2-7; D might be TRBD2 (6 bases). V was trimmed by 4 bases and J by 0 bases, leaving 17 bases between them. This CDR3 is built from 16 residues. In germline, CDR1 is SGDLS, CDR2 YYNGEE. CDR3 in amino acids: CASSPTGVWNSYEQYF. The CDR3 region has the DNA TGTGCCAGCAGCCCAACGGGGGTGTGGAACTCCTACGAGCAGTACTTC.

The sample holds many counts of this clone. The chain couples TRBV4-1 to TRBJ2-3; D is possibly TRBD1 (5 bases). Germline CDR1 MGHRA, CDR2 YSYEKL. The CDR3 sequence is 17 residues long. The germline V and J ends were trimmed by 0 bases and 0 bases, with 13 bases remaining between them. The CDR3 sequence is CASSQEPSGLSTDTQYF. The CDR3 bases are TGCGCCAGCAGCCAAGAACCGTCAGGGCTTAGCACAGATACGCAGTATTTT.

This clone was observed a handful of times. V and J are TRBV30 and TRBJ1-6; weak D call: TRBD1 (6 bases). Per germline, CDR1 GTSNPN and CDR2 SVGIG (reference sequence). The CDR3 length is 14 residues. Trimming took off 3 bases at V and 7 bases at J, with 13 bases between the two ends. CDR3 region: CAWSPRTANSPLHF. CDR3 nucleotides: TGTGCCTGGAGCCCTAGGACAGCCAATTCACCCCTCCACTTT.

This clone is large (0.1 to 1%) within its sample. The V and J genes are TRBV15 and TRBJ2-7; 10 nucleotides line up with TRBD1. V gave up 4 bases and J gave up 3 bases; unmatched junction bases: 6. This CDR3 spans 15 amino acids. Germline CDR1 reads LNHNV; CDR2 reads YYDKDF (reference sequence). The CDR3 coding sequence is TGTGCCACCAGCACGTCGACAGGGGGCGACTACGAGCAGTACTTC. Protein sequence: CATSTSTGGDYEQYF.

The chain combines TRBV30 with TRBJ1-4, with 8 nucleotides matching TRBD1. V lost 1 base and J lost 8; bases outside the gene matches: 3. Germline CDR1 and CDR2: GTSNPN and SVGIG (reference sequence). This CDR3 is built from 13 residues. CDR3 sequence: CAWSAGGGEKLFF. For the CDR3, the DNA is TGTGCCTGGAGTGCAGGGGGCGGGGAAAAACTGTTTTTT. The full variable domain, with the rest looked up from reference TRBV30 and TRBJ1-4, is SQTIHQWPATLVQPVGSPLSLECTVEGTSNPNLYWYRQAAGRGLQLLFYSVGIGQISSEVPQNLSASRPQDRQFILSSKKLLLSDSGFYLCAWSAGGGEKLFFGSGTQLSVL.

The V and J genes are TRBV19 and TRBJ1-5; TRBD1 might be the D (6 bases). Germline V CDR1 and CDR2: LNHDA, SQIVND (reference sequence). The CDR3 runs to 14 residues. Trimming stripped 6 bases from V and 3 bases from J, with 12 bases between. CDR3 nucleotides: TGTGCCAGTAGCATCACAGGGCCCAATCAGCCCCAGCATTTT. Its protein product is CASSITGPNQPQHF.

This clone was picked up a small number of times. V is TRBV6-8 and J is TRBJ1-1; D not resolved. Trimming pared 3 bases from V and 6 bases from J, leaving 14 bases between. Germline V gene data show CDR1 as MNHGY and CDR2 as SAAAGT. This CDR3 has 14 residues. As DNA, the CDR3 is TGTGCCAGCAGTTATCGCAGCACAAGTGCTGAAGCTTTCTTT. Translated, it gives CASSYRSTSAEAFF.